A single sample gave rise to the 16 T cell receptor beta chains below, sequenced in a study of blood T cell repertoires in COVID-19. Sequencing used immunoSEQ multiplex PCR; TCRdb keeps in-frame clones, though not all of them. Of approximately 270,000 clones in the sample, around 88% were seen once. Sequenced material: peripheral blood. Every receptor here comes from a man at least 80 years old with acute or convalescent COVID-19.

The chain combines TRBV5-4 with TRBJ2-7; 13 bases are a match to TRBD2. Trimming at V came to 3 bases and at J to 7 bases, leaving 7 bases not matched to a gene. There are 15 residues in the CDR3. Looked up from germline, CDR1 is SGHNT and CDR2 is YYREEE (reference sequence). CDR3 in amino acids: CASSSRTSGRGEQYF. The DNA of the CDR3 is TGTGCCAGCAGCTCCCGGACTAGCGGGAGAGGGGAGCAGTACTTC. Combining the CDR3 with reference TRBV5-4 and TRBJ2-7 gives the whole variable domain ETGVTQSPTHLIKTRGQQVTLRCSSQSGHNTVSWYQQALGQGPQFIFQYYREEENGRGNFPPRFSGLQFPNYSSELNVNALELDDSALYLCASSSRTSGRGEQYFGPGTRLTVT.

The chain has TRBV10-3 and TRBJ2-7; D possibly corresponds to TRBD1 (5 bases). Trimming took 9 bases from V and 6 from J, leaving 15 bases between them. The CDR3 runs 12 residues. Germline CDR1 and CDR2: ENHRY and SYGVKD. This chain's CDR3 is CAIGVSESEQYF. In DNA, the CDR3 is TGTGCCATAGGGGTGTCCGAATCCGAGCAGTACTTC.

The chain uses TRBV5-1 and TRBJ1-1, with D unclear. The V gene lost 4 bases and the J gene lost 0 bases, with 10 bases spanning the gap. Germline CDR1 and CDR2: SGHRS and YFSETQ. The CDR3 extends over 14 amino acids. The CDR3 DNA reads TGCGCCAGCAGCCTGGAACACATGAACACTGAAGCTTTCTTT. Its protein is CASSLEHMNTEAFF.

The table lists this clone with a count of one. The V gene is TRBV10-3, the J gene TRBJ2-1, with TRBD2 matching over 9 bases. CDR1 is ENHRY and CDR2 is SYGVKD in the germline V gene. V lost 4 bases and J lost 6; bases outside the gene matches: 10. CDR3 length: 16 amino acids. For the CDR3, the DNA is TGTGCCATCAGTGGAGGTAGCGGGAGACGGGGCAATGAGCAGTTCTTC. The encoded protein is CAISGGSGRRGNEQFF.

The V call is TRBV25-1, the J call TRBJ2-6; unclear D gene. The CDR3 extends over 13 amino acids. Germline CDR1 is MGHDK and CDR2 is SYGVNS. Trimming left V 8 bases short and J 1 base short, with 6 bases between. The CDR3 region is CASSKSGANVLTF. CDR3 in DNA: TGTGCCAGCTCTAAATCTGGGGCCAACGTCCTGACTTTC.

The CDR3 here is CASSTDRGNEKLFF. The CDR3 DNA is TGCGCCAGCAGCACGGACAGGGGAAATGAAAAACTGTTTTTT. The chain links TRBV4-3 to TRBJ1-4, with 9 bases lining up with TRBD1. Losses at the gene ends were 5 bases for V and 5 bases for J; bases not matched to a gene: 3. Germline loops: CDR1 LGHNA, CDR2 YSLEER. CDR3 length: 14 amino acids.

V and J are TRBV18 and TRBJ2-1; D uncertain. CDR1 is KGHSH, CDR2 LQKENI, per germline. Trimming left V 0 bases short and J 1 base short, with 7 bases between. This CDR3 comprises 15 residues. The CDR3 protein is CASSPPADSYNEQFF. The CDR3 coding sequence is TGTGCCAGCTCACCACCGGCGGATTCCTACAATGAGCAGTTCTTC.

The chain links TRBV4-3 to TRBJ1-4; a weak D match, TRBD1 (6 bases). V was clipped by 0 bases and J by 3 bases, with 11 bases between them. Germline V gene lookup returns CDR1 LGHNA and CDR2 YSLEER. The length of the CDR3 is 16 residues. This CDR3 reads CASSQDSGQANEKLFF. The CDR3 nucleotides read TGCGCCAGCAGCCAAGATTCGGGACAAGCTAATGAAAAACTGTTTTTT.

V is TRBV6-2 or TRBV6-3 and J is TRBJ2-5; weak D call: TRBD1 (6 bases). Per germline, CDR1 MNHEY and CDR2 SVGEGT. The V end lost 2 bases, the J end lost 5 bases, and 9 bases lay between the germline ends. The CDR3 loop spans 13 amino acids. CDR3 protein: CASSYMRGETQYF. Here the CDR3 DNA reads TGTGCCAGCAGTTACATGAGGGGGGAGACCCAGTACTTC.

This sequence joins TRBV7-2 and TRBJ2-7, with 12 bases fitting TRBD1. V dropped 5 bases and J dropped 5; count of bases not matched to a gene: 4. This CDR3 has 14 residues. Germline V gene data show CDR1 as SGHTA and CDR2 as FQGNSA. This CDR3 reads CASSPGTGGNEQYF. CDR3 DNA: TGTGCCAGCAGCCCCGGGACAGGGGGCAACGAGCAGTACTTC.

For the CDR3, the DNA is TGTGCCAGCAGTTCCCTCGGGGACAGGGGGTCCTACGAGCAGTACTTC. It encodes CASSSLGDRGSYEQYF. The chain employs TRBV6-5 and TRBJ2-7, with TRBD1 matching 11 bases. The CDR3 totals 16 residues. J gave up 1 base and V 4 bases, and 6 bases lay outside the gene matches. Germline-derived CDR1 and CDR2 are MNHEY and SVGAGI.

The gene calls are TRBV5-1 and TRBJ2-7, with TRBD2 as a possible D gene (6 bases). CDR3 length: 16 amino acids. V was cut by 0 bases and J by 7 bases, with 20 bases left in between. Looked up from germline, CDR1 is SGHRS and CDR2 is YFSETQ. CDR3 coding DNA: TGCGCCAGCAGCTTGGGAGGAGGGGAAGTCCCTAGGGAGCAGTACTTC. This gives the protein CASSLGGGEVPREQYF.

This chain uses TRBV5-4 with TRBJ1-1; D gene ambiguous. From germline, CDR1 is SGHNT and CDR2 YYREEE (reference sequence). The V end was cut by 5 bases, the J end by 0 bases, with 11 bases between. The CDR3 extends over 14 amino acids. The CDR3 DNA reads TGTGCCAGCAGTCTCGGGGTGCTGAACACTGAAGCTTTCTTT. Translation gives CASSLGVLNTEAFF.

A few counts support this clone. V is TRBV7-9 and J is TRBJ2-1; a possible D gene is TRBD1 (6 bases). V was pared by 6 bases and J by 2 bases, with 14 bases between. The germline V gene has CDR1 SEHNR and CDR2 FQNEAQ (reference sequence). The CDR3 covers 15 residues. The CDR3 DNA reads TGTGCCAGCAGGCAGGACAGCGAACCCTACAATGAGCAGTTCTTC. This translates into CASRQDSEPYNEQFF.

This chain connects TRBV6-5 to TRBJ2-2; D is ambiguous. V was cut by 2 bases and J by 7 bases, with 2 bases left in between. CDR3 length equals 11 residues. Germline V gene sequence: CDR1 MNHEY, CDR2 SVGAGI. The CDR3 sequence: CASSYHGELFF. The CDR3 region has the DNA TGTGCCAGCAGTTACCACGGGGAGCTGTTTTTT.

This rearrangement joins TRBV6-5 to TRBJ2-7; 9 bases line up with TRBD2. The ends lost 6 bases at V and 0 bases at J; junction bases unmatched: 6. This CDR3 is built from 15 residues. Germline CDR1 MNHEY, CDR2 SVGAGI. The CDR3 is CASRQTSGSSYEQYF. The CDR3 DNA reads TGTGCCAGCAGACAGACTAGCGGTAGCTCCTACGAGCAGTACTTC.